This TCR beta chain was obtained from a study of monozygotic twins with inflammatory bowel disease. Per the germline V gene, CDR1 is SGHTA and CDR2 is FQGNSA. This CDR3 spans 16 amino acids. Reanalyzing the 5' RACE reads, TCRdb keeps one entry per CDR3 protein, without DNA. This table lists fewer than 400,000 distinct CDR3 sequences. The chain has TRBV7-2 and TRBJ2-1. The material sequenced was blood. The source is a human donor with ulcerative colitis or Crohn's disease, or a healthy co-twin of an affected twin (not recorded which). CDR3 protein: CASSPQSGRAYNEQFF.